A single sample gave rise to the 7 T cell receptor beta chains below, sequenced in a study of OX40 agonist ivuxolimab in advanced cancers. Sequencing was performed with immunoSEQ multiplex PCR; in TCRdb, only in-frame clones are kept and a portion is missing. The table includes around 30,000 clones, approximately 90% detected once. Specimen: CD4+ or CD8+ T cells sorted from blood, collected in a trial of the OX40 agonist ivuxolimab. The receptors were gathered from an adult with an advanced solid tumor such as melanoma, head and neck, liver or kidney cancer.

The genes are TRBV6-1 and TRBJ1-1; D perhaps matches TRBD1 (6 bases). V was clipped by 4 bases and J by 7 bases, with 19 bases between them. The CDR3 is 15 amino acids. CDR1 is MNHNS and CDR2 is SASEGT in the germline V gene. The DNA of the CDR3 is TGTGCCAGCAGTGCCCTACCCAGGGGTGCCAATGAAGCTTTCTTT. Translating it yields CASSALPRGANEAFF.

The chain has TRBV15 and TRBJ2-3; 9 bases align to TRBD2. The CDR3 totals 15 residues. The V and J ends lost 8 bases and 6 bases, in that order; junction bases with no gene match: 12. Germline V gene lookup returns CDR1 LNHNV and CDR2 YYDKDF (reference sequence). Here the CDR3 reads CATGPSGGLRDTQYF. CDR3 DNA: TGTGCCACCGGCCCCAGCGGGGGGCTCCGGGATACGCAGTATTTT.

The genes are TRBV6-5 and TRBJ2-3; no definite D call. Germline V lookup: CDR1 MNHEY, CDR2 SVGAGI. The CDR3 sequence is 13 residues long. Deletions cut 6 bases from V and 5 bases from J, with 12 bases between. Here the CDR3 DNA reads TGTGCCAGCAGCCCCCGCGCTTTAGATACGCAGTATTTT. This sequence encodes CASSPRALDTQYF.

In DNA form, the CDR3 reads TGTGCCAGCAGTTACTTGGACAGCTACAATGAGCAGTTCTTC. It encodes CASSYLDSYNEQFF. The chain couples TRBV6-5 to TRBJ2-1, with D perhaps TRBD1 (6 bases). The CDR3 is 14 amino acids. CDR1 MNHEY and CDR2 SVGAGI come from the germline V gene. V was pared by 1 base and J by 3 bases, with 7 bases between.

The genes are TRBV4-1 and TRBJ2-1; D unclear. CDR3 length: 16 amino acids. Germline loops: CDR1 MGHRA, CDR2 YSYEKL. The V end lost 1 base, the J end lost 0 bases, and 10 bases lay between the germline ends. The CDR3 DNA is TGCGCCAGCAGCCAAGGACTTTCCAGCTCCTACAATGAGCAGTTCTTC. Amino acid sequence: CASSQGLSSSYNEQFF.

This clone appeared a single time. The chain carries TRBV5-6 and TRBJ2-7; TRBD1 aligns across 9 bases. Germline V gene sequence: CDR1 SGHDT, CDR2 YYEEEE. CDR3 size: 14 residues. V was pared by 4 bases and J by 2 bases, with 4 bases of the junction left unmatched. For the CDR3, the DNA is TGTGCCAGCAGCGGCCGGGACAGGGCCTACGAGCAGTACTTC. Protein product: CASSGRDRAYEQYF.

Here the CDR3 reads CASSPPMATQYF. DNA for the CDR3: TGTGCCAGCTCACCACCGATGGCTACGCAGTATTTT. The chain couples TRBV18 to TRBJ2-3; D is undetermined. This CDR3 spans 12 amino acids. Germline V gene data show CDR1 as KGHSH and CDR2 as LQKENI. The V end lost 0 bases, the J end lost 8 bases, and 6 bases lay between the germline ends.